These 29 T cell receptor beta chains were sequenced from one sample in a study of blood T cell repertoires in COVID-19. Clones were read by immunoSEQ multiplex PCR, and TCRdb kept only the in-frame ones, dropping some. Among fewer than 200,000 clones listed, approximately 79% were seen once. Material: peripheral blood. The receptors come from a woman of 80 years or more with acute or convalescent COVID-19.

CDR3 sequence reads: CASRDAGVGNTIYF. The CDR3 DNA is TGCGCCAGCAGAGATGCAGGGGTAGGAAACACCATATATTTT. The chain is built from TRBV5-1 and TRBJ1-3; D possibly corresponds to TRBD1 (6 bases). The germline V and J ends were trimmed by 5 bases and 4 bases, with 13 bases remaining between them. The CDR3 extends over 14 amino acids. Per the germline V gene, CDR1 is SGHRS and CDR2 is YFSETQ.

The gene calls are TRBV7-2 and TRBJ2-1; 7 bases are shared with TRBD2. This CDR3 has 14 residues. V gave up 2 bases and J gave up 8 bases; unmatched junction bases: 6. The germline V gene has CDR1 SGHTA and CDR2 FQGNSA. Here the CDR3 DNA reads TGTGCCAGCAGCTTAAACGGACTAGGCTATGAGCAGTTCTTC. Encoded protein: CASSLNGLGYEQFF.

This chain joins TRBV29-1 and TRBJ1-5; the match to TRBD1 covers 7 bases. The CDR3 contains 14 residues. CDR1 SQVTM and CDR2 ANQGSEA come from the germline V gene. V was pared by 7 bases and J by 3 bases, with 9 bases of the junction left unmatched. The chain's CDR3 is CSAGGVRDNQPQHF. The CDR3 nucleotides read TGCAGCGCAGGGGGGGTCAGAGACAATCAGCCCCAGCATTTT.

The V gene is TRBV5-1, the J gene TRBJ2-3, with D perhaps matching TRBD1 (6 bases). The germline CDR1 and CDR2 sequences are SGHRS and YFSETQ. This CDR3 contains 16 residues. V was cut by 4 bases and J by 4 bases, with 19 bases left in between. This CDR3 is CASSPRGPLAADTQYF. CDR3 nucleotides: TGCGCCAGCAGCCCCAGGGGACCACTTGCGGCAGATACGCAGTATTTT.

This clone appeared once. This chain uses TRBV18 with TRBJ1-5; 7 positions agree with TRBD1. This CDR3 comprises 15 residues. CDR1 is KGHSH and CDR2 is LQKENI in the germline V gene. J gave up 6 bases and V 3 bases, and 8 bases lay outside the gene matches. The CDR3: CASSPDRAKGQPQHF. The CDR3, as DNA: TGTGCCAGCTCACCCGACAGGGCGAAGGGTCAGCCCCAGCATTTT.

The chain couples TRBV24-1 to TRBJ2-1; TRBD2 matches at 9 bases. Losses at the gene ends were 4 bases for V and 1 base for J; bases not matched to a gene: 10. The germline CDR1 and CDR2 sequences are KGHDR and SFDVKD. CDR3 length: 18 residues. CDR3 DNA sequence: TGTGCCACCAGTGACCTTGGGCAGACTAGCGGATCCTACAATGAGCAGTTCTTC. This translates into CATSDLGQTSGSYNEQFF.

This sequence joins TRBV28 and TRBJ2-7, with TRBD2 matching 9 bases. Germline loops: CDR1 MDHEN, CDR2 SYDVKM. V lost 8 bases, J lost 3 bases, and 8 bases stayed unmatched. This CDR3 has 14 amino acids. CDR3 loop: CASRKREDYYEQYF. The CDR3 DNA sequence: TGTGCCAGCCGCAAGCGGGAGGACTACTACGAGCAGTACTTC.

The chain uses TRBV3-1 (or the pseudogene TRBV3-2) and TRBJ2-7, with D possibly matching TRBD2 (5 bases). The ends were cut back, 6 bases at V and 1 base at J, with 19 bases in the middle. This CDR3 has 16 amino acids. In germline, CDR1 is LGHDT, CDR2 YNNKEL (reference sequence). The CDR3 DNA is TGTGCCAGCAGTCGCGAACTAGTTTCCGGTTCCTACGAGCAGTACTTC. Encoded protein: CASSRELVSGSYEQYF.

The V call is TRBV5-1, the J call TRBJ2-3; TRBD2 matches at 7 bases. V trimming: 4 bases; J trimming: 3 bases; junction bases outside the gene matches: 14. The CDR3 is made up of 17 amino acids. The germline V gene encodes CDR1 SGHRS and CDR2 YFSETQ. The CDR3, as DNA: TGCGCCAGCAGCCGCTTGTCGATGGGAGGGCCGACAGATACGCAGTATTTT. Its translation is CASSRLSMGGPTDTQYF.

The rearrangement joins TRBV7-3 to TRBJ2-1; TRBD2 might be the D (6 bases). The CDR3 spans 15 residues. V dropped 0 bases and J dropped 5 bases, with 11 bases sitting between them. Germline V lookup: CDR1 SGHTA, CDR2 FQGTGA. The CDR3 loop reads CASSLTGSSDNEQFF. For the CDR3, the DNA is TGTGCCAGCAGCTTAACTGGGTCTAGCGACAATGAGCAGTTCTTC.

This chain connects TRBV9 to TRBJ2-3; TRBD2 aligns across 8 bases. The CDR3 contains 15 residues. The V gene's germline CDR1 is SGDLS and CDR2 YYNGEE. Trimming cost V 0 bases and J 4 bases; bases outside gene matches: 4. CDR3 amino acids: CASSVAPGRADTQYF. The CDR3 DNA is TGTGCCAGCAGCGTAGCACCCGGGAGGGCAGATACGCAGTATTTT.

The V and J genes are TRBV19 and TRBJ1-5, with TRBD1 identical over 7 bases. In germline, CDR1 is LNHDA, CDR2 SQIVND (reference sequence). Unmatched junction bases numbered 9, after V lost 4 bases and J lost 0 bases. This CDR3 is 17 amino acids long. The CDR3 here is CASSRGTVSYSNQPQHF. In DNA form, the CDR3 reads TGTGCCAGTAGTAGAGGGACAGTTTCTTATAGCAATCAGCCCCAGCATTTT.

The genes are TRBV7-8 and TRBJ1-4, with TRBD1 identical over 7 bases. The CDR3 runs to 15 residues. V lost 5 bases, J lost 5 bases, and 8 bases stayed unmatched. CDR1 is SGHVS and CDR2 is FQNEAQ in the germline V gene. CDR3 nucleotides: TGTGCCAGCAGCCCTTCTGGAGGGGGCAATGAAAAACTGTTTTTT. Protein product: CASSPSGGGNEKLFF.

V usage is TRBV9 and J usage is TRBJ2-1; the match to TRBD2 covers 13 bases. V shed 0 bases, J shed 1 base, and the junction held 1 base outside the gene matches. The CDR3 loop spans 17 amino acids. Germline V gene data show CDR1 as SGDLS and CDR2 as YYNGEE. CDR3 DNA: TGTGCCAGCAGCGTAGGGGGACTAGCGGGATCCTACAATGAGCAGTTCTTC. The encoded protein is CASSVGGLAGSYNEQFF.

The chain has TRBV25-1 and TRBJ2-4, with D possibly matching TRBD1 (6 bases). CDR1 is MGHDK and CDR2 is SYGVNS in the germline V gene. This CDR3 has 14 amino acids. The germline V and J ends were trimmed by 1 base and 9 bases, with 13 bases remaining between them. This chain's CDR3 is CASSESGARGIQYF. CDR3 DNA: TGTGCCAGCAGTGAATCAGGGGCGAGGGGCATTCAGTACTTC.

This chain joins TRBV30 and TRBJ2-3; TRBD2 matches 8 bases. This CDR3 contains 15 residues. CDR1 is GTSNPN, CDR2 SVGIG, per germline (reference sequence). V lost 4 bases, J lost 5 bases, and 11 bases stayed unmatched. CDR3 loop: CAWNSGSIGGDTQYF. The CDR3 DNA reads TGTGCCTGGAACAGCGGGAGTATTGGAGGAGATACGCAGTATTTT.

V is TRBV4-2 and J is TRBJ2-5; D might be TRBD2 (5 bases). Germline CDR1 reads LGHNA; CDR2 reads YNFKEQ. This CDR3 is 14 amino acids long. Deletions cut 1 base from V and 1 base from J, with 7 bases between. CDR3 sequence: CASSQGRSQETQYF. The CDR3 nucleotides are TGTGCCAGCAGCCAAGGGAGGTCCCAAGAGACCCAGTACTTC.

The chain links TRBV28 to TRBJ2-3; TRBD2 matches at 7 bases. The CDR3 sequence is 14 residues long. The J segment lost 3 bases and the V segment lost 4 bases, leaving 4 bases of the junction unmatched. The germline V gene encodes CDR1 MDHEN and CDR2 SYDVKM. The DNA of the CDR3 is TGTGCCAGCAGTTCACTGGGGGGGACAGATACGCAGTATTTT. This codes for CASSSLGGTDTQYF.

V gene TRBV6-1 combines with J gene TRBJ2-1; D not resolved. The CDR3 spans 18 residues. Germline-derived CDR1 and CDR2 are MNHNS and SASEGT. V lost 1 base to trimming and J lost 0 bases, with 16 bases between them. CDR3 sequence reads: CASSEGPELESSYNEQFF. The DNA of the CDR3 is TGTGCCAGCAGTGAAGGGCCGGAGCTGGAGAGCTCCTACAATGAGCAGTTCTTC.

The chain has TRBV28 and TRBJ1-2; 10 positions agree with TRBD1. Trimming at V came to 9 bases and at J to 8 bases, leaving 9 bases not matched to a gene. The CDR3 has 13 residues. The V gene's germline CDR1 is MDHEN and CDR2 SYDVKM. CDR3 loop: CASIPGTGVGYTF. As DNA, the CDR3 is TGTGCCAGTATACCCGGGACAGGGGTCGGCTACACCTTC.

The rearrangement uses TRBV6-1 and TRBJ1-1; the match to TRBD1 covers 8 bases. V lost 2 bases, J lost 1 base, and 12 bases stayed unmatched. The CDR3 extends over 18 amino acids. Looked up from germline, CDR1 is MNHNS and CDR2 is SASEGT. The CDR3 loop is CASSELYRGAWGNTEAFF. Here the CDR3 DNA reads TGTGCCAGCAGTGAACTTTACAGGGGGGCCTGGGGGAACACTGAAGCTTTCTTT.

The CDR3 loop is CASSSTREAGTQYF. For the CDR3, the DNA is TGTGCCAGCAGCTCAACCCGGGAGGCCGGGACCCAGTACTTC. The chain combines TRBV7-2 with TRBJ2-5; 7 bases fit TRBD2. Germline trimming cut 4 bases from V and 7 bases from J; bases unmatched to any gene: 9. Germline V CDR1 and CDR2: SGHTA, FQGNSA. This CDR3 comprises 14 residues.

This chain links TRBV18 with TRBJ1-1; no firm D call. Per the germline V gene, CDR1 is KGHSH and CDR2 is LQKENI. Trimming pared 0 bases from V and 3 bases from J, leaving 11 bases between. The CDR3 sequence is 15 residues long. CDR3 amino acids: CASSPPHPPDTEAFF. CDR3 bases: TGTGCCAGCTCACCACCTCACCCTCCGGACACTGAAGCTTTCTTT.

A few counts support this clone. This chain links TRBV7-9 with TRBJ2-2; D perhaps matches TRBD1 (6 bases). V gave up 7 bases and J gave up 5 bases, with 17 bases separating them. The CDR3 has 15 amino acids. Germline CDR1 and CDR2: SEHNR and FQNEAQ (reference sequence). The CDR3 nucleotides are TGTGCCAGCACCCTACGGACAGATAGTACCGGGGAGCTGTTTTTT. This codes for CASTLRTDSTGELFF.

V usage is TRBV19 and J usage is TRBJ1-5; D is uncertain. With 5 bases removed from V and 0 bases from J, the gap between germline ends came to 11 bases. Looked up from germline, CDR1 is LNHDA and CDR2 is SQIVND (reference sequence). This CDR3 comprises 15 residues. The CDR3 DNA sequence: TGTGCCAGTAGTGGCCAGGATCGTAGCAATCAGCCCCAGCATTTT. Protein sequence: CASSGQDRSNQPQHF.

The chain employs TRBV7-8 and TRBJ2-7; D is unclear. CDR3 size: 12 residues. Germline V gene lookup returns CDR1 SGHVS and CDR2 FQNEAQ. V was cut by 5 bases and J by 0 bases, with 5 bases left in between. CDR3 in amino acids: CASSMSSYEQYF. CDR3 nucleotide sequence: TGTGCCAGCAGCATGAGCTCCTACGAGCAGTACTTC.

This clone was seen just once. The genes are TRBV19 and TRBJ1-6; 8 bases match TRBD1. The CDR3 has 13 residues. The V and J ends lost 10 bases and 5 bases, in that order; junction bases with no gene match: 4. Germline CDR1 and CDR2: LNHDA and SQIVND (reference sequence). The CDR3 is CATDRGNNSPLHF. CDR3 bases: TGTGCCACCGACAGGGGCAATAATTCACCCCTCCACTTT. Based on the CDR3 plus reference TRBV19 and TRBJ1-6, the full variable domain is DGGITQSPKYLFRKEGQNVTLSCEQNLNHDAMYWYRQDPGQGLRLIYYSQIVNDFQKGDIAEGYSVSREKKESFPLTVTSAQKNPTAFYLCATDRGNNSPLHFGNGTRLTVT.

V is TRBV19 and J is TRBJ1-6; D gene ambiguous. Deletions cut 0 bases from V and 9 bases from J, with 12 bases between. Germline V gene data show CDR1 as LNHDA and CDR2 as SQIVND (reference sequence). This CDR3 comprises 15 residues. CDR3 DNA sequence: TGTGCCAGTAGTATAGACGGGCGTGGAGGTTCACCCCTCCACTTT. Translated: CASSIDGRGGSPLHF.

This clone was observed a few times. This chain connects TRBV6-1 to TRBJ2-1; D gene ambiguous. The length of the CDR3 is 12 residues. In germline, CDR1 is MNHNS, CDR2 SASEGT. Trimming took off 2 bases at V and 10 bases at J, with 9 bases between the two ends. The CDR3 DNA is TGTGCCAGCAGTGAATTAGATAGAGAGCAGTTCTTC. Protein: CASSELDREQFF.